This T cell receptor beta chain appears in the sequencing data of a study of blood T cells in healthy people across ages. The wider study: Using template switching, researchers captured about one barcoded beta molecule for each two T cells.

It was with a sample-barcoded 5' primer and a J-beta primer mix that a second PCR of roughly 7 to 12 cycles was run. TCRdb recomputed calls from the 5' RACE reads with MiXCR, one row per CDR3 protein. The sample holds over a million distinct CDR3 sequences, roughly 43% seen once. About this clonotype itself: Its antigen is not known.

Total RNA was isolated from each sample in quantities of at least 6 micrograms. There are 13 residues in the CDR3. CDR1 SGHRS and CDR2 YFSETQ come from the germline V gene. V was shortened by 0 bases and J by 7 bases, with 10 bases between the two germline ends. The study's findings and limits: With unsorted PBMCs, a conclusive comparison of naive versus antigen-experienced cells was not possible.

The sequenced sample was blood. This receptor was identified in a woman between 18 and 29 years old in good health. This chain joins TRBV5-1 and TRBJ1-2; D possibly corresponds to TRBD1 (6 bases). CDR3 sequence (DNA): TGCGCCAGCAGCTTGGACCAGGGGACTGGCTACACCTTC. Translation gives CASSLDQGTGYTF.